This record concerns one T cell receptor beta chain sequence. What it recognizes is unknown. These data originate in a study of OX40 agonist ivuxolimab in advanced cancers. Study details: Patients were treated with intravenous ivuxolimab, dosed at 0.01 to 10 mg/kg and infused every 2 weeks. Notes on the study in general: CD4+ and CD8+ blood T cells expanded clonally by week 6 at 0.1 to 3.0 mg/kg.

Some clones are missing from TCRdb's copy, which holds only in-frame ones; the method was immunoSEQ multiplex PCR. The data hold tens of thousands of clones, with roughly 84% observed a single time. The receptor was derived from an adult with an advanced solid tumor such as melanoma, head and neck, liver or kidney cancer. The specimen comprised CD4+ or CD8+ T cells sorted from blood, sampled in a trial of the OX40 agonist ivuxolimab.

CDR3 in amino acids: CASRQSSYNSPLHF. Written as DNA, the CDR3 is TGTGCCAGCAGACAGAGCTCCTATAATTCACCCCTCCACTTT. This sequence joins TRBV28 and TRBJ1-6; D not resolved. Trimming shortened V by 6 bases and J by 0 bases, and 6 bases separated the two germline ends. This CDR3 has 14 amino acids. Germline V gene data show CDR1 as MDHEN and CDR2 as SYDVKM.